This T cell receptor (beta chain) was sequenced during a study of Tregs in tolerant kidney transplant recipients. Study-wide points: Changing PCR primers prevented nucleotide comparison between some patients' samples. No direct test of biological reproducibility was done here.

Some clones are missing from TCRdb's copy, which holds only in-frame ones; the method was immunoSEQ multiplex PCR. Its clone listing holds about 2,000 clones. Recipient PBMCs carried a CFSE label and met irradiated graft donor PBMCs for less than 7 days before FACS sorting. As concerns this clone: What it binds is unknown. The read falls 3 residues short of the CDR3 end, and the missing part is taken from the germline J gene.

V was cut by 2 bases and J by 5 bases, with 9 bases left in between. This CDR3 has 13 residues. Per germline, CDR1 SGHAT and CDR2 FQNNGV. Here the sequenced sample was CD4+ T cells from blood cultured with allogeneic cells, taken before the transplant. The chain uses TRBV11-2 and TRBJ2-5, with D maybe TRBD2 (5 bases). This clonotype was sampled from a human patient who received a combined kidney and bone marrow transplant. CDR3 DNA (partial): TGTGCCAGCAGCTTAAAAGCGGTGGAGACC. Translation: CASSLKAVET. The whole CDR3 reads CASSLKAVETQYF.